A selection of T cell receptor beta chains follows, all from one sample in a study of cytomegalovirus exposure and HLA in healthy donors. TCRdb's table, derived via immunoSEQ multiplex PCR, lists solely in-frame clones and lacks some. The profile shows some 140,000 clones, roughly three quarters of them singletons. Source material: PBMCs. Every receptor here comes from a man aged 30 to 39 in good health and CMV-seronegative. The conserved cysteine and the conserved F or W are not part of the CDR3 here. Each record gives: clone size, V gene, CDR3 protein. Size values are once, few and many counts, or a class for expanded clones, and some rows have none.

few	TRBV9	ASSSDLAGGNTDTQY
.	TRBV12-1	ASSFTGQGDTGELF
few	TRBV6-1	ASSKEHRGRYSNQPQH
.	TRBV6-1	ASSEVSGGSGNEQF
.	TRBV6-1	ASSESGPGAGELF
.	TRBV9	ASSKIGTSGNQETQY
.	TRBV2	ASSGRQDRYEQY
.	TRBV2	ASSVWDRAIKDPTEKLF
few	TRBV7-2	ASSPRRTVSYEQY
.	TRBV11-2	ASSPLAGAADTQY
.	TRBV28	ASSPRDRGGTYNEQF
.	TRBV6-6	ASSQTREQY
.	TRBV2	ASNSETSTDTQY
.	TRBV5-1	ASSLGISGVNTEAF
.	TRBV5-1	ASSLASRNEQF
.	TRBV18	ASSPKVPTGGQNIQY
.	TRBV5-1	ASSLWTGRHSGANVLT
.	TRBV6-1	ASVHGMNTEAF
.	TRBV7-2	ASSLANTGISGEQY
.	TRBV5-1	ASRPVASTGVTSTDTQY
.	TRBV28	ASSLYSAGSSYGYT
.	TRBV30	AWRQSSPYNEQF
.	TRBV5-1	ASSLGGSGITYEQY
.	TRBV18	ASSPNGGLNTEAF
.	TRBV5-4	ASSLSGTDFSSYEQY
.	TRBV19	ASSGRTSGAYEQY
.	TRBV5-1	ASSLLTDTQY
.	TRBV19	ASSIAASANYEQY
few	TRBV19	ASSRTGVNTEAF
once	TRBV9	ASSETSGGDTQY
.	TRBV28	ASSDPGQAYEQY
few	TRBV25-1	ASTSTVSNQPQH
.	TRBV19	ASSIGGIYDEKLF
few	TRBV4-2	ASSQLTQRAGGPGYEQY
.	TRBV5-6	ASSLRTGAYEQY
.	TRBV7-6	ASSLDYGEGEKLF
.	TRBV6-4	ASRLAQNTGELF
few	TRBV29-1	SVALNEKLF
once	TRBV18	ASSPVRAGWNTGELF
.	TRBV5-1	ASGQSGSGTDTQY
.	TRBV6-5	ASGRRLAGTQY
.	TRBV14	ASRSGGRNEQF
.	TRBV10-3	AISESWDRGDTGELF
.	TRBV2	ASSEALREQY
once	TRBV7-9	ASSPDYEQY
.	TRBV18	ASSPGTSGIGEQY
.	TRBV2	AGTGGYEQY
.	TRBV6-6	ASSYETSYNEQF
.	TRBV19	ASKIRGGTSANEQF
.	TRBV7-2	ASSLDRNTEAF
.	TRBV18	ASSPEAGEAYEQY
.	TRBV25-1	ASSPWRATGEQY
.	TRBV18	ASSPGDIGGNTIY
.	TRBV5-1	ASSSSGTGELF
.	TRBV5-1	ASSVLKGGRGFYEQY
.	TRBV5-1	ASSFKQGWVTEAF